The 9 T cell receptor beta chains listed next were all sequenced from one sample in a study of CD8+ T cells in alopecia areata. RNA was extracted and reverse transcribed into cDNA as the sequencing template. Libraries were prepared by immunoSEQ multiplex PCR; TCRdb keeps only in-frame clonotypes and omits some of them. The sample has some 130,000 clones, around 60% seen once; the top ten hold less than 5.5%. This specimen consisted of CD4+ T cells sorted from blood, obtained at week 0. These TCRs come from a human donor with alopecia areata.

This chain connects TRBV13 to TRBJ2-1, with 8 nucleotides matching TRBD2. This CDR3 contains 12 residues. V trimming: 5 bases; J trimming: 13 bases; junction bases outside the gene matches: 7. Germline CDR1 is PRHDT and CDR2 is FYEKMQ (reference sequence). As DNA, the CDR3 is TGTGCCAGCAGCCCACCAGCGGGAGTTCAGTTCTTC. It specifies CASSPPAGVQFF.

This clone was observed once. The V call is TRBV9, the J call TRBJ2-5, with 8 bases that match TRBD2. V gave up 4 bases and J gave up 2 bases; unmatched junction bases: 10. Germline loops: CDR1 SGDLS, CDR2 YYNGEE. The CDR3 sequence is 16 residues long. The CDR3 reads CASSPTSGGRQETQYF. The CDR3 DNA sequence: TGTGCCAGCAGCCCAACCAGCGGGGGCCGGCAAGAGACCCAGTACTTC.

This chain uses TRBV29-1 with TRBJ1-1, with 8 positions matching TRBD1. V gave up 6 bases and J gave up 2 bases; unmatched junction bases: 8. Germline V gene data show CDR1 as SQVTM and CDR2 as ANQGSEA. The CDR3 is made up of 14 amino acids. The CDR3: CSVERTGPNTEAFF. The DNA of the CDR3 is TGCAGCGTAGAAAGGACAGGGCCCAACACTGAAGCTTTCTTT.

The chain is built from TRBV4-2 and TRBJ2-5; D gene unclear. This CDR3 spans 13 amino acids. CDR1 LGHNA and CDR2 YNFKEQ come from the germline V gene. Trimming pared 1 base from V and 5 bases from J, leaving 8 bases between. Here the CDR3 reads CASSQVGLETQYF. The CDR3 DNA sequence: TGTGCCAGCAGCCAAGTGGGGTTGGAGACCCAGTACTTC.

The rearrangement uses TRBV28 and TRBJ2-1; D not resolved. Deletions cut 3 bases from V and 1 base from J, with 19 bases between. Germline-derived CDR1 and CDR2 are MDHEN and SYDVKM. CDR3 length: 18 residues. The CDR3 sequence: CASSFHPKSVRSYNEQFF. CDR3 DNA: TGTGCCAGCAGTTTCCACCCCAAATCGGTGAGGTCCTACAATGAGCAGTTCTTC.

The rearrangement uses TRBV27 and TRBJ1-1; D is possibly TRBD1 (5 bases). The germline gives CDR1 MNHEY, CDR2 SMNVEV (reference sequence). Trimming removed 7 bases at V and 10 bases at J, with 19 bases between. This CDR3 comprises 13 residues. This CDR3 is CASTSGLHTSAFF. The CDR3 DNA follows: TGTGCCAGCACCTCAGGGCTTCACACTTCAGCTTTCTTT.

This clone appeared a few times. CDR3 in DNA: TGTGCCAGCAGTTTCCAGCGTGGAGAGACCCAGTACTTC. Amino acid sequence: CASSFQRGETQYF. The rearrangement links TRBV28 to TRBJ2-5; unclear D gene. Germline V gene data show CDR1 as MDHEN and CDR2 as SYDVKM. This CDR3 contains 13 residues. V dropped 3 bases and J dropped 4 bases, with 9 bases sitting between them.

As for this clone: The sample contains more than one DNA sequence encoding this CDR3. The rearrangement links TRBV5-1 to TRBJ2-3; 12 bases map to TRBD2. The CDR3 length is 16 residues. Looked up from germline, CDR1 is SGHRS and CDR2 is YFSETQ. The V segment lost 0 bases and the J segment 1 base; nucleotides outside the gene matches: 0. CDR3 nucleotides: TGCGCCAGCAGCTTGGGACTAGCGGGAGGCACAGATACGCAGTATTTT. This sequence encodes CASSLGLAGGTDTQYF.

The DNA of the CDR3 is TGCGCCAGCAGCCAGGGGGCTAGCCTCTACGAGCAGTACTTC. It yields the protein CASSQGASLYEQYF. The rearrangement uses TRBV5-1 and TRBJ2-7, with 8 bases identical to TRBD1. CDR1 is SGHRS and CDR2 is YFSETQ in the germline V gene. Trimming at V came to 4 bases and at J to 3 bases, leaving 6 bases not matched to a gene. This CDR3 region has 14 residues.